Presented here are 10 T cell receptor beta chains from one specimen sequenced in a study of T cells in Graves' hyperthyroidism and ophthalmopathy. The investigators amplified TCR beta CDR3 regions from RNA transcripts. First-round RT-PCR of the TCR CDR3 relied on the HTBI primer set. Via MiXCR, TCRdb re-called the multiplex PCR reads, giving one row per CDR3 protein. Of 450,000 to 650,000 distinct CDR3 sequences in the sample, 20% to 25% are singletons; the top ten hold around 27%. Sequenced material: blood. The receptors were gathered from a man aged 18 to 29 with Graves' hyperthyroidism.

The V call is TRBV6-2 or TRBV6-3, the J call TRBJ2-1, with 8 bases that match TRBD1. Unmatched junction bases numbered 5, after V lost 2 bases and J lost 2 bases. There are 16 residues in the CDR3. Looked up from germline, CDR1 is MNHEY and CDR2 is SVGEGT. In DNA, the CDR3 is TGTGCCAGCAGTTACCCGCGGACAGGGACCTACAATGAGCAGTTCTTC. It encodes CASSYPRTGTYNEQFF.

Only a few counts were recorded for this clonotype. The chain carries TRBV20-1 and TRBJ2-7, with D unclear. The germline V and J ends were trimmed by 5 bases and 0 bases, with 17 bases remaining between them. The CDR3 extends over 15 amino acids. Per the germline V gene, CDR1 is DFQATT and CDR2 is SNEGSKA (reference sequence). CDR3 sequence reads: CSARLGRASSYEQYF. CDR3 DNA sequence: TGCAGTGCTCGACTCGGACGAGCCTCCTCCTACGAGCAGTACTTC.

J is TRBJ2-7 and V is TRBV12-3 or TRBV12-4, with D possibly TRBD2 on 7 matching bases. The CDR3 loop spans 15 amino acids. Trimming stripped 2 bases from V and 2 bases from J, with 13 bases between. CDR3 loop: CASSLRGAYPYEQYF. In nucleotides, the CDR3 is TGTGCCAGCAGTTTACGGGGGGCCTACCCCTACGAGCAGTACTTC.

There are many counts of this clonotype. The CDR3 DNA follows: TGTGCCAGCAGCTCAACATGGGACAACCAAGAGACCCAGTACTTC. Translated, it gives CASSSTWDNQETQYF. The V gene is TRBV12-3 or TRBV12-4, the J gene TRBJ2-5; D possibly corresponds to TRBD1 (6 bases). The CDR3 totals 15 residues. The V end was cut by 6 bases, the J end by 0 bases, with 14 bases between.

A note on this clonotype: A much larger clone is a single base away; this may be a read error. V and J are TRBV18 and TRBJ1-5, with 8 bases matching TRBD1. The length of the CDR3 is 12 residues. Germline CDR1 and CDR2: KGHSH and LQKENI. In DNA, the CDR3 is TGTTCCAGCTCACCCAGGGGGCAAGACCAGCATTTT. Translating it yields CSSSPRGQDQHF.

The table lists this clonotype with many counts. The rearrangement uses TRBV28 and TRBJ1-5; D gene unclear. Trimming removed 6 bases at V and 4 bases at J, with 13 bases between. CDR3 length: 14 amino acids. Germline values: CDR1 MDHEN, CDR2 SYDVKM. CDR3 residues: CASSPPGLNQPQHF. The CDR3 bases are TGTGCCAGCAGCCCCCCGGGTCTAAATCAGCCCCAGCATTTT. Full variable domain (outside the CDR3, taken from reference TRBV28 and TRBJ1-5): DVKVTQSSRYLVKRTGEKVFLECVQDMDHENMFWYRQDPGLGLRLIYFSYDVKMKEKGDIPEGYSVSREKKERFSLILESASTNQTSMYLCASSPPGLNQPQHFGDGTRLSIL.

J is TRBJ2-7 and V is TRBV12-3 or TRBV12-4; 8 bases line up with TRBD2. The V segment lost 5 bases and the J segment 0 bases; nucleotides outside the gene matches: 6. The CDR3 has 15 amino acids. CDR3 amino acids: CASSTLSGGSYEQYF. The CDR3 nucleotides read TGTGCCAGCAGTACCCTGAGCGGGGGCTCCTACGAGCAGTACTTC.

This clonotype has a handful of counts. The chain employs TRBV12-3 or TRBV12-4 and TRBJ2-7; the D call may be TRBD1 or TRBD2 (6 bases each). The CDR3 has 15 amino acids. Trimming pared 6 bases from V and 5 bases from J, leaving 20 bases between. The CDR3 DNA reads TGTGCCAGCAGCCGGGGGCAGGGAGATGTGGACGAGCAGTACTTC. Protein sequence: CASSRGQGDVDEQYF.

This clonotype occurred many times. CDR3 sequence (DNA): TGCGCCAGCAGCCAGAACCACGAGCAGTACTTC. Amino acids: CASSQNHEQYF. The chain combines TRBV4-1 with TRBJ2-7; no definite D call. The CDR3 runs to 11 residues. Trimming left V 3 bases short and J 5 bases short, with 5 bases between. Germline values: CDR1 MGHRA, CDR2 YSYEKL.

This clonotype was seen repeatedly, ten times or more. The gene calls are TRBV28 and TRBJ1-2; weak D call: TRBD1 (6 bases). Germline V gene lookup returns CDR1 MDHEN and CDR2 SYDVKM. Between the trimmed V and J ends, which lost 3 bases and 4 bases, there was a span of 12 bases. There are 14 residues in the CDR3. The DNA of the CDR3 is TGTGCCAGCAGTTTGCAGCGGGGGGCCTATGGCTACACCTTC. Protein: CASSLQRGAYGYTF.